This TCR beta chain was obtained from a study of T cells in Graves' hyperthyroidism and ophthalmopathy. Study observations and caveats: Prediction of ophthalmopathy progression came a median approximately 7 months pre-onset. Blood samples included most of the expanded thyroid clonotypes exceeding 0.001.

The table lists this clonotype with a few counts. Its specificity is unknown. Amplified TCR beta CDR3 regions came from RNA transcripts. Primed by the HTBI set, a first-round RT-PCR was run on the TCR CDR3. TCRdb fed the multiplex PCR reads into MiXCR, producing one record per CDR3 protein. Counted here are hundreds of thousands of distinct CDR3 sequences, 46% occurring once; the ten biggest clones make up about 8.2%. Patients between 18 and 65 years old had hyperthyroidism, newly diagnosed and lasting under 2 months. Clinical symptoms, serum thyroxine and TRAb, thyroid ultrasound and orbital computed tomography were used for the diagnoses. Germline lookup yields CDR1 DFQATT and CDR2 SNEGSKA (reference sequence). V shed 3 bases and J shed 5 bases, with 8 bases lying between them. This CDR3 spans 12 amino acids.

The receptor's source is a woman aged 18-29 years with Graves' hyperthyroidism. Material for sequencing was peripheral blood or thyroid tissue (not recorded which). This chain connects TRBV20-1 to TRBJ1-5; D possibly corresponds to TRBD1 (5 bases). Written as DNA, the CDR3 is TGCAGTGCTAGCACGGGGGATCAGCCCCAGCATTTT. Encoded protein: CSASTGDQPQHF.